Listed below are T cell receptor beta chains from one sample, sequenced in a study of beta chain features in type 1 diabetes. Some clones are missing from TCRdb's copy, which holds only in-frame ones; the method was immunoSEQ multiplex PCR. The sample lists around 500,000 clones, about an eighth occurring once. Sequencing input: naive CD4+ T cells from blood. Source of these receptors: a woman younger than 30 in good health. CDR3s include the opening cysteine and the closing phenylalanine or tryptophan. D genes are given only for firm matches. A row's size may be missing; if present it is once, few, many or a size class.

v_call: TRBV2
clone_size: few
j_call: TRBJ2-3
d_call: NA
cdr3_nt: TGTGCCAGCAGTATGACAGGAATGAGGACAGATACGCAGTATTTT
cdr3_aa: CASSMTGMRTDTQYF

v_call: TRBV2
clone_size: few
j_call: TRBJ1-1
d_call: NA
cdr3_nt: TGTGCCAGCAGTGAAGCAGAGGCAGGGATGAACACTGAAGCTTTCTTT
cdr3_aa: CASSEAEAGMNTEAFF

v_call: TRBV28
clone_size: few
j_call: TRBJ2-5
d_call: NA
cdr3_nt: TGTGCCAGCAGTGGGGGCGGGGCCCAAGAGACCCAGTACTTC
cdr3_aa: CASSGGGAQETQYF

v_call: TRBV5-1
clone_size: few
j_call: TRBJ2-2
d_call: NA
cdr3_nt: TGCGCCAGCTCCCCCCTCTCGGAGAACACCGGGGAGCTGTTTTTT
cdr3_aa: CASSPLSENTGELFF

v_call: TRBV7-2
clone_size: NA
j_call: TRBJ1-2
d_call: NA
cdr3_nt: TGTGCCAGCAGCCCCATCAGGGCAGGGAATGGCTACACCTTC
cdr3_aa: CASSPIRAGNGYTF

v_call: TRBV7-2
clone_size: NA
j_call: TRBJ2-7
d_call: TRBD2
cdr3_nt: TGTGCCAGCAGCTTAGCGGGCGGGAGTCTGTCCTACGAGCAGTACTTC
cdr3_aa: CASSLAGGSLSYEQYF

v_call: TRBV14
clone_size: few
j_call: TRBJ1-2
d_call: NA
cdr3_nt: TGTGCCAGCAGCCCTACCTTAGGGAGCAACTATGGCTACACCTTC
cdr3_aa: CASSPTLGSNYGYTF

v_call: TRBV12-5
clone_size: NA
j_call: TRBJ2-5
d_call: NA
cdr3_nt: TGTGCTAGTGCCTCAGTAACAGGGTATGGGACCCAGTACTTC
cdr3_aa: CASASVTGYGTQYF

v_call: TRBV2
clone_size: few
j_call: TRBJ2-1
d_call: NA
cdr3_nt: TGTGCCAGCAGTGAGCAGTTCTTC
cdr3_aa: CASSEQFF

v_call: TRBV6-6
clone_size: NA
j_call: TRBJ1-3
d_call: NA
cdr3_nt: TGTGCCAGCAGTTACCTTCCCAGCTCTGGAAACACCATATATTTT
cdr3_aa: CASSYLPSSGNTIYF

v_call: TRBV10-3
clone_size: NA
j_call: TRBJ2-3
d_call: NA
cdr3_nt: TGTGCCACCCGCCAGGGCCTCATCCCAACTAGCACAGATACGCAGTATTTT
cdr3_aa: CATRQGLIPTSTDTQYF

v_call: TRBV18
clone_size: NA
j_call: TRBJ2-4
d_call: NA
cdr3_nt: TGTGCCAGCTCACCCGAGGCCAAAAACATTCAGTACTTC
cdr3_aa: CASSPEAKNIQYF

v_call: TRBV6-5
clone_size: NA
j_call: TRBJ2-2
d_call: NA
cdr3_nt: TGTGCCAGCAGTTACGTGGGTCCCGGGGAGCTGTTTTTT
cdr3_aa: CASSYVGPGELFF

v_call: TRBV9
clone_size: NA
j_call: TRBJ1-3
d_call: NA
cdr3_nt: TGTGCCAGCAGCCCCACCCCTTATTTT
cdr3_aa: CASSPTPYF

v_call: TRBV7-9
clone_size: few
j_call: TRBJ1-5
d_call: NA
cdr3_nt: TGTGCCAGCGGGGCAGGCGGCAATCAGCCCCAGCATTTT
cdr3_aa: CASGAGGNQPQHF

v_call: TRBV5-4
clone_size: few
j_call: TRBJ1-1
d_call: TRBD1
cdr3_nt: TGTGCCAGCAGCCACAGCGGGACAGGGACTTGGTCTGAAGCTTTCTTT
cdr3_aa: CASSHSGTGTWSEAFF

v_call: TRBV29-1
clone_size: few
j_call: TRBJ2-4
d_call: NA
cdr3_nt: TGCAGCGCCTCCACCGGCGTTATGGGGGGCATTCAGTACTTC
cdr3_aa: CSASTGVMGGIQYF

v_call: TRBV15
clone_size: NA
j_call: TRBJ1-1
d_call: TRBD1
cdr3_nt: TGTGCCACCAGCGTGCGACAGGGATCTGAAGCTTTCTTT
cdr3_aa: CATSVRQGSEAFF

v_call: TRBV6-5
clone_size: few
j_call: TRBJ2-2
d_call: NA
cdr3_nt: TGTGCCAGCAGTTACCTATGGACCGGTCCAGGGGAGCTGTTTTTT
cdr3_aa: CASSYLWTGPGELFF

v_call: TRBV25-1
clone_size: once
j_call: TRBJ2-5
d_call: NA
cdr3_nt: TGTGCCAGCAGTGAGGTCCCCCCACAAGAGACCCAGTACTTC
cdr3_aa: CASSEVPPQETQYF

v_call: TRBV28
clone_size: few
j_call: TRBJ2-1
d_call: TRBD2
cdr3_nt: TGTGCCAGCAGTTGGACTAGCGGGGGCTCGAAGTTCTTC
cdr3_aa: CASSWTSGGSKFF

v_call: TRBV12-5
clone_size: NA
j_call: TRBJ1-4
d_call: NA
cdr3_nt: TGTGCTAGTGGTTCGCAACGTCTCGGAAAACTGTTTTTT
cdr3_aa: CASGSQRLGKLFF

v_call: TRBV11-1
clone_size: few
j_call: TRBJ2-1
d_call: NA
cdr3_nt: TGTGCCAGCAGCTTAAATAGGTACAATGAGCAGTTCTTC
cdr3_aa: CASSLNRYNEQFF

v_call: TRBV29-1
clone_size: NA
j_call: TRBJ2-3
d_call: TRBD2
cdr3_nt: TGCAGCGTCCGGACTAGCGGGTGGGCAGATACGCAGTATTTT
cdr3_aa: CSVRTSGWADTQYF

v_call: TRBV14
clone_size: few
j_call: TRBJ2-1
d_call: TRBD1
cdr3_nt: TGTGCCAGCAGGGGCCGGGACAGGATCTACAATGAGCAGTTCTTC
cdr3_aa: CASRGRDRIYNEQFF

v_call: TRBV19
clone_size: few
j_call: TRBJ2-1
d_call: TRBD2
cdr3_nt: TGTGCCAGTACCACGAGGACTAGCGGGGGGAATGAGCAGTTCTTC
cdr3_aa: CASTTRTSGGNEQFF

v_call: TRBV7-8
clone_size: few
j_call: TRBJ1-1
d_call: NA
cdr3_nt: TGTGCCAGCAGCCGCCAAGCTCGAAGTGAAGCTTTCTTT
cdr3_aa: CASSRQARSEAFF

v_call: TRBV2
clone_size: NA
j_call: TRBJ2-3
d_call: TRBD2
cdr3_nt: TGTGCCAGTCTGCGGACTAGCGGTAGCACAGATACGCAGTATTTT
cdr3_aa: CASLRTSGSTDTQYF

v_call: TRBV7-9
clone_size: few
j_call: TRBJ2-5
d_call: NA
cdr3_nt: TGTGCCAGCAGCGCTGACAGAGCTTACCAAGAGACCCAGTACTTC
cdr3_aa: CASSADRAYQETQYF

v_call: TRBV2
clone_size: few
j_call: TRBJ1-5
d_call: NA
cdr3_nt: TGTGCCAGCAGGTATAGCAATCAGCCCCAGCATTTT
cdr3_aa: CASRYSNQPQHF

v_call: TRBV4-1
clone_size: NA
j_call: TRBJ1-2
d_call: NA
cdr3_nt: TGCGCCAGCAGCCTAGCGGGGATCGATGGCTACACCTTC
cdr3_aa: CASSLAGIDGYTF

v_call: TRBV29-1
clone_size: few
j_call: TRBJ1-2
d_call: TRBD1
cdr3_nt: TGCAGCGTATCCAACCTTGCGGGACAGGGCCACTATGGCTACACCTTC
cdr3_aa: CSVSNLAGQGHYGYTF

v_call: TRBV7-2
clone_size: few
j_call: TRBJ2-3
d_call: TRBD1
cdr3_nt: TGTGCCAGCAGCCAAACAGGGGGCATCGTGGGCACAGATACGCAGTATTTT
cdr3_aa: CASSQTGGIVGTDTQYF

v_call: TRBV7-2
clone_size: NA
j_call: TRBJ2-5
d_call: TRBD2
cdr3_nt: TGTGCCAGCAGCTTTAGCGGGAGGGGCCACGAGACCCAGTACTTC
cdr3_aa: CASSFSGRGHETQYF

v_call: TRBV9
clone_size: few
j_call: TRBJ1-3
d_call: NA
cdr3_nt: TGTGCCAGCAGCCCGCAGGGTCCCCCGGACACCATATATTTT
cdr3_aa: CASSPQGPPDTIYF

v_call: TRBV9
clone_size: few
j_call: TRBJ2-1
d_call: NA
cdr3_nt: TGTGCCAGCAGCGTAGGGCTCCGTTGGGACAATGAGCAGTTCTTC
cdr3_aa: CASSVGLRWDNEQFF

v_call: TRBV2
clone_size: few
j_call: TRBJ2-3
d_call: TRBD1
cdr3_nt: TGTGCCAGTCGTATGGACAGGGGACCAGATACGCAGTATTTT
cdr3_aa: CASRMDRGPDTQYF

v_call: TRBV7-9
clone_size: few
j_call: TRBJ1-2
d_call: TRBD1
cdr3_nt: TGTGCCAGCAGCTTTCAGGGGGCTGATGGCTACACCTTC
cdr3_aa: CASSFQGADGYTF

v_call: TRBV30
clone_size: NA
j_call: TRBJ1-5
d_call: NA
cdr3_nt: TGTGCCTGGAGTGTATCAGGGACAAATCAGCCCCAGCATTTT
cdr3_aa: CAWSVSGTNQPQHF

v_call: TRBV25-1
clone_size: few
j_call: TRBJ2-1
d_call: TRBD1
cdr3_nt: TGTGCCAGCAGCGAATTAGGGACAGGGATTTACAATGAGCAGTTCTTC
cdr3_aa: CASSELGTGIYNEQFF

v_call: TRBV15
clone_size: NA
j_call: TRBJ2-3
d_call: TRBD2
cdr3_nt: TGTGCCACCAGCAGTGGACTAGCGGGTAGCACAGATACGCAGTATTTT
cdr3_aa: CATSSGLAGSTDTQYF

v_call: TRBV5-1
clone_size: few
j_call: TRBJ2-2
d_call: NA
cdr3_nt: TGCGCCAGCAGCTTGGACCGATCGAACACCGGGGAGCTGTTTTTT
cdr3_aa: CASSLDRSNTGELFF

v_call: TRBV2
clone_size: few
j_call: TRBJ2-5
d_call: TRBD1
cdr3_nt: TGTGCCAGCGGACGACAGGGCGTAGGAGAGACCCAGTACTTC
cdr3_aa: CASGRQGVGETQYF

v_call: TRBV15
clone_size: NA
j_call: TRBJ2-5
d_call: TRBD2
cdr3_nt: TGTGCCACCAGGAAGAGCGGGGGCCAAGAGACCCAGTACTTC
cdr3_aa: CATRKSGGQETQYF

v_call: TRBV19
clone_size: few
j_call: TRBJ1-5
d_call: NA
cdr3_nt: TGTGCCAGTAGTCTATGGAATCAGCCCCAGCATTTT
cdr3_aa: CASSLWNQPQHF

v_call: TRBV9
clone_size: few
j_call: TRBJ2-1
d_call: TRBD2
cdr3_nt: TGTGCCAGCAGCGTAAGGACTAGCGTGGCCTACAATGAGCAGTTCTTC
cdr3_aa: CASSVRTSVAYNEQFF

v_call: TRBV30
clone_size: few
j_call: TRBJ1-5
d_call: NA
cdr3_nt: TGTGCCTGGAGTGTGGAAAATAGCAATCAGCCCCAGCATTTT
cdr3_aa: CAWSVENSNQPQHF

v_call: TRBV29-1
clone_size: few
j_call: TRBJ1-1
d_call: NA
cdr3_nt: TGCAGCGTTGATGAAGGTTGGCTAGACACTGAAGCTTTCTTT
cdr3_aa: CSVDEGWLDTEAFF

v_call: TRBV6-5
clone_size: few
j_call: TRBJ2-3
d_call: NA
cdr3_nt: TGTGCCAGCAGTCCCAGGGGAAGCACAGATACGCAGTATTTT
cdr3_aa: CASSPRGSTDTQYF

v_call: TRBV5-1
clone_size: NA
j_call: TRBJ1-2
d_call: NA
cdr3_nt: TGCGCCAGCAGCTTGAATTCTATCTCGACGGTGACCGGCTACACCTTC
cdr3_aa: CASSLNSISTVTGYTF

v_call: TRBV28
clone_size: NA
j_call: TRBJ2-5
d_call: NA
cdr3_nt: TGTGCCAGCAGTTGGCGGGAGACCCAGTACTTC
cdr3_aa: CASSWRETQYF

v_call: TRBV30
clone_size: NA
j_call: TRBJ2-7
d_call: TRBD2
cdr3_nt: TGTGCCCGAGGGCGGGAGGGCATCCACGAGCAGTACTTC
cdr3_aa: CARGREGIHEQYF

v_call: TRBV30
clone_size: few
j_call: TRBJ1-1
d_call: TRBD1
cdr3_nt: TGTGCCTGGAGTAGCTCCCGGACAGGAATGAACACTGAAGCTTTCTTT
cdr3_aa: CAWSSSRTGMNTEAFF

v_call: TRBV9
clone_size: NA
j_call: TRBJ2-4
d_call: TRBD2
cdr3_nt: TGTGCCAGCAGCGTAGATTCTAGCGGAGCAAACATTCAGTACTTC
cdr3_aa: CASSVDSSGANIQYF

v_call: TRBV7-8
clone_size: NA
j_call: TRBJ1-6
d_call: TRBD1
cdr3_nt: TGTGCCAGCAGCTTTGACTCACAGGGGGTCAATTCACCCCTCCACTTT
cdr3_aa: CASSFDSQGVNSPLHF

v_call: TRBV27
clone_size: few
j_call: TRBJ1-1
d_call: TRBD1
cdr3_nt: TGTGCCAGCAGGAGACAGGGGTGGACTGAAGCTTTCTTT
cdr3_aa: CASRRQGWTEAFF

v_call: TRBV5-1
clone_size: NA
j_call: TRBJ2-7
d_call: TRBD2
cdr3_nt: TGCGCCAGCAGCTTGGTGGCGGGAGAAGACGAGCAGTACTTC
cdr3_aa: CASSLVAGEDEQYF